This is a list of T cell receptor beta chains from one sample in a study of cytomegalovirus exposure and HLA in healthy donors. Clones were read by immunoSEQ multiplex PCR, and TCRdb kept only the in-frame ones, dropping some. The sample lists more than 95,000 clones, 81% occurring once. The sequencing input was PBMCs. The origin of the receptors is a man aged 18 to 30 in good health and CMV-seronegative. Each CDR3 is given with its conserved first and last residue. Each record gives: clone size, J gene, D gene, V gene, CDR3 protein, CDR3 DNA. A D gene is named only where the DNA matches it firmly. The size entry is marked missing in some rows and otherwise reads once, few, many or a size class.

- TRBJ2-7 - TRBV10-1 CASSYAPSYEQYF TGCGCCAGCAGTTACGCACCGAGCTACGAGCAGTACTTC
- TRBJ2-7 - TRBV15 CATSRQGNYEQYF TGTGCCACCAGCAGACAGGGGAACTACGAGCAGTACTTC
- TRBJ1-1 - TRBV11-2 CASSLDQGSTEAFF TGTGCCAGCAGCTTAGATCAGGGCAGCACTGAAGCTTTCTTT
- TRBJ2-7 - TRBV15 CATSRDRGGGQNEQYF TGTGCCACCAGCAGAGATCGAGGAGGGGGCCAGAACGAGCAGTACTTC
few TRBJ2-5 TRBD1 TRBV5-1 CASSGGTGKETQYF TGCGCCAGCAGCGGCGGGACAGGAAAAGAGACCCAGTACTTC
- TRBJ1-2 - TRBV4-3 CASSQKGLRGDYGYTF TGCGCCAGCAGCCAAAAGGGCCTACGGGGAGACTATGGCTACACCTTC
once TRBJ2-7 TRBD1 TRBV10-3 CAISEGQGSLYEQYF TGTGCCATCAGTGAGGGACAGGGTTCCCTCTACGAGCAGTACTTC
- TRBJ1-1 - TRBV5-6 CASSLVWTGNAEAFF TGTGCCAGCAGCTTGGTATGGACTGGGAACGCTGAAGCTTTCTTT
few TRBJ1-3 - TRBV2 CASSAGRSSGNTIYF TGTGCCAGCAGCGCGGGACGGAGCTCTGGAAACACCATATATTTT
- TRBJ1-2 - TRBV2 CASSDSRNRAAGYTF TGTGCCAGCAGTGATAGTAGGAACAGGGCGGCTGGCTACACCTTC
- TRBJ2-2 - TRBV9 CASSPLSGTLPGELFF TGTGCCAGCAGCCCTCTCTCCGGGACTCTCCCCGGGGAGCTGTTTTTT
- TRBJ2-7 TRBD2 TRBV6-5 CASRRNRGDEQYF TGTGCCAGCAGGCGGAACCGGGGGGACGAGCAGTACTTC
- TRBJ1-6 - TRBV7-8 CASSHRGTDYNSPLHF TGTGCCAGCAGCCATCGGGGAACAGACTACAATTCACCCCTCCACTTT